This T cell receptor beta chain derives from a study of cytomegalovirus exposure and HLA in healthy donors. At the level of the study: The early release's HLA-typed donors yielded tens of millions of unique TCRs.

Concerning this clone: As yet, its antigen is unknown. The sample holds other DNA sequences that translate to the same CDR3.

Germline V lookup: CDR1 SGHRS, CDR2 YFSETQ. The germline V and J ends were trimmed by 8 bases and 0 bases, with 15 bases remaining between them. The CDR3 loop spans 14 amino acids. Vbeta (60) and Jbeta (13) primers were used in the PCR. Method: immunoSEQ multiplex PCR; TCRdb's copy keeps in-frame clones and lacks some. This sample's table reports approximately 120,000 clones. Study findings and constraints: Later on, a genetic analysis was performed. It linked a missense variant in DCLRE1C with V- and J-gene trimming of TCR beta.

The chain couples TRBV5-1 to TRBJ2-7, with no clear D. This TCR derives from a man aged 30 to 45 in good health and CMV-seronegative. Input material: PBMCs. The CDR3 DNA sequence: TGCGCCAGTAGCCTGTTAGGCGGCTCCTACGAGCAGTACTTC. Amino acid sequence: CASSLLGGSYEQYF.